Presented here are 15 T cell receptor beta chains from one specimen sequenced in a study of CD8 T cells in ankylosing spondylitis. TCRdb itself ran the 5' RACE reads through MiXCR, one entry per CDR3 protein. The sample holds 300,000 to 350,000 distinct CDR3 sequences, around 21% seen once. Material for sequencing was blood, either unsorted or a sorted T cell fraction (not recorded which). Receptors were obtained from a female donor with ankylosing spondylitis or in good health (not recorded which).

V and J are TRBV6-1 and TRBJ1-6; 8 bases map to TRBD1. V shed 7 bases, J shed 0 bases, and the junction held 5 bases outside the gene matches. Germline loops: CDR1 MNHNS, CDR2 SASEGT. This CDR3 is 16 amino acids long. This CDR3 is CASTRQGTSYNSPLHF. CDR3 DNA: TGTGCCAGCACCAGACAGGGGACCTCCTATAATTCACCCCTCCACTTT.

V is TRBV7-2 and J is TRBJ2-3, with D tentatively TRBD1 (6 bases). The CDR3 covers 15 residues. The germline gives CDR1 SGHTA, CDR2 FQGNSA. V was clipped by 1 base and J by 3 bases, with 11 bases between them. The CDR3 nucleotides read TGTGCCAGCAGCTTAGTGGCTGGACAGACAGATACGCAGTATTTT. This gives the protein CASSLVAGQTDTQYF. The whole variable domain, filled in from reference TRBV7-2 and TRBJ2-3, reads GAGVSQSPSNKVTEKGKDVELRCDPISGHTALYWYRQSLGQGLEFLIYFQGNSAPDKSGLPSDRFSAERTGGSVSTLTIQRTQQEDSAVYLCASSLVAGQTDTQYFGPGTRLTVL.

The V call is TRBV7-9, the J call TRBJ2-2; no firm D call. CDR1 is SEHNR and CDR2 is FQNEAQ in the germline V gene (reference sequence). This CDR3 spans 15 amino acids. V lost 1 base and J 3 bases, leaving 9 bases between the germline ends. In DNA, the CDR3 is TGTGCCAGCAGCTTAGACCGGGCGTACACCGGGGAGCTGTTTTTT. It is translated as CASSLDRAYTGELFF.

The chain joins TRBV6-1 to TRBJ1-2; 7 nucleotides match TRBD1. V lost 6 bases and J lost 6; bases outside the gene matches: 10. This CDR3 is built from 14 residues. Germline lookup yields CDR1 MNHNS and CDR2 SASEGT. In DNA form, the CDR3 reads TGTGCCAGCAGCCGCGGGACAGCGAGAGATGGCTACACCTTC. This sequence encodes CASSRGTARDGYTF.

There are a few counts of this clonotype. This chain links TRBV6-1 with TRBJ2-2; D may be TRBD1 or TRBD2 (6 bases each). Trimming took 8 bases from V and 5 from J, leaving 15 bases between them. This CDR3 contains 14 residues. Germline V gene sequence: CDR1 MNHNS, CDR2 SASEGT. The CDR3 loop reads CASSRLGGTGELFF. CDR3 nucleotide sequence: TGTGCCAGCTCCCGACTAGGGGGGACCGGGGAGCTGTTTTTT.

Note on this clonotype: At one end the junction does not follow the germline gene, possibly because of a read error. The chain is built from TRBV20-1 and TRBJ1-2; D gene uncertain. Germline CDR1 and CDR2: DFQATT and SNEGSKA (reference sequence). The CDR3 covers 13 residues. CDR3: CSAREDNNYGYTF. CDR3 nucleotide sequence: TGCAGTGCTAGAGAGGATAACAACTATGGCTATACCTTC.

In its sample, this clonotype was seen a few times. The V gene is TRBV15, the J gene TRBJ1-4; tentatively, D is TRBD1 (5 bases). Germline V CDR1 and CDR2: LNHNV, YYDKDF (reference sequence). CDR3 length: 14 residues. The V end was cut by 1 base, the J end by 8 bases, with 11 bases between. The CDR3 protein is CATSRVIREEKLFF. CDR3 in DNA: TGTGCCACCAGCAGAGTAATCAGGGAGGAAAAACTGTTTTTT.

This clonotype showed up just a few times. The chain joins TRBV15 to TRBJ2-1; D ambiguous. This CDR3 has 13 amino acids. The V gene's germline CDR1 is LNHNV and CDR2 YYDKDF (reference sequence). V lost 0 bases to trimming and J lost 6 bases, with 6 bases between them. CDR3 DNA sequence: TGTGCCACCAGCAGAGATAAGGGCAATGAGCAGTTCTTC. Encoded protein: CATSRDKGNEQFF.

This clonotype was seen a few times. The V gene is TRBV6-5, the J gene TRBJ2-7; no clear D. This CDR3 contains 16 residues. V lost 0 bases and J 4 bases, leaving 16 bases between the germline ends. Germline CDR1 is MNHEY and CDR2 is SVGAGI. The CDR3 region is CASSYSTARLGYEQYF. As DNA, the CDR3 is TGTGCCAGCAGTTACTCAACAGCTCGATTGGGGTACGAGCAGTACTTC.

This clonotype has at least ten counts. This rearrangement joins TRBV5-1 to TRBJ2-7; 7 bases line up with TRBD1. CDR3 length: 14 residues. The trim removed 4 bases at V and 2 bases at J, leaving 6 bases unmatched. Germline V CDR1 and CDR2: SGHRS, YFSETQ. The chain's CDR3 is CASSPGTETYEQYF. The CDR3, as DNA: TGCGCCAGCAGCCCGGGGACAGAAACCTACGAGCAGTACTTC.

The V call is TRBV19, the J call TRBJ1-5, with 7 bases aligning to TRBD1. The ends lost 4 bases at V and 6 bases at J; junction bases unmatched: 9. This CDR3 has 15 residues. Germline CDR1 LNHDA, CDR2 SQIVND (reference sequence). The CDR3 reads CASSNTGDSLQPQHF. Written as DNA, the CDR3 is TGTGCCAGTAGTAATACGGGGGACAGCCTTCAGCCCCAGCATTTT.

The rearrangement joins TRBV20-1 to TRBJ1-1; TRBD1 matches 8 bases. The CDR3 sequence is 16 residues long. Trimming removed 4 bases from V and 5 bases from J; junction bases left unmatched: 15. In germline, CDR1 is DFQATT, CDR2 SNEGSKA (reference sequence). The CDR3 sequence is CSATSGLDRGRTEAFF. The CDR3 region has the DNA TGCAGTGCTACCTCAGGGCTCGACAGGGGAAGGACTGAAGCTTTCTTT.

The V and J genes are TRBV30 and TRBJ2-7; D is undetermined. Germline CDR1 and CDR2: GTSNPN and SVGIG (reference sequence). The CDR3 covers 14 residues. The germline V and J ends were trimmed by 3 bases and 3 bases, with 15 bases remaining between them. The CDR3 DNA reads TGTGCCTGGAGCCCCTGGAATGTCTTCTACGAGCAGTACTTC. Amino acids: CAWSPWNVFYEQYF.

This clonotype has a handful of counts. This sequence joins TRBV4-3 and TRBJ1-2; D gene ambiguous. The CDR3 sequence is 15 residues long. CDR1 and CDR2 from the germline V gene are LGHNA and YSLEER. Trimming took 0 bases from V and 2 from J, leaving 10 bases between them. The CDR3 DNA reads as TGCGCCAGCAGCCAAGACGAGCCGTTCAACTATGGCTACACCTTC. Translating it yields CASSQDEPFNYGYTF.

This chain joins TRBV6-4 and TRBJ2-1; D possibly matches TRBD1 or TRBD2 (5 bases each). Germline CDR1 is MRHNA and CDR2 is SNTAGT. The V end was cut by 4 bases, the J end by 0 bases, with 10 bases between. This CDR3 has 15 residues. The CDR3 is CASSVGPSSYNEQFF. DNA of the CDR3: TGTGCCAGCAGTGTGGGACCCAGCTCCTACAATGAGCAGTTCTTC.